This T cell receptor beta chain was recovered during a study of blood T cell repertoires in COVID-19. Overall study context: Collection of acute and convalescent COVID-19 samples took place in the United States, Italy and Spain.

There are 16 residues in the CDR3. CDR1 and CDR2 from the germline V gene are SNHLY and FYNNEI. Trimming cost V 2 bases and J 0 bases; bases outside gene matches: 6. Libraries were prepared by immunoSEQ multiplex PCR; TCRdb keeps only in-frame clonotypes and omits some of them. The sample carries 150,000 to 200,000 clones, approximately 86% recorded once. This TCR was recovered from a man aged 55 to 70 with acute or convalescent COVID-19. This sequence joins TRBV2 and TRBJ2-7, with 8 bases aligning to TRBD1. The material sequenced was peripheral blood. CDR3 loop: CASSELGRGLSYEQYF. The CDR3 DNA sequence: TGTGCCAGCAGTGAATTGGGCAGGGGGCTCTCCTACGAGCAGTACTTC.